One and the same sample provided the 9 T cell receptor beta chains below, sequenced in a study of chemoradiotherapy in HPV16-positive cancers. Repertoires were generated with immunoSEQ multiplex PCR, while TCRdb's copy carries only in-frame clones and drops some. The sample has tens of thousands of clones; more than 75% are singletons. The input for sequencing was blood, taken from a patient who underwent chemoradiotherapy. The receptors stem from a human donor with HPV-associated anogenital cancer.

This clone came up once. CDR3 residues: CASSLVAASGYGYTF. CDR3 DNA: TGTGCCAGCAGCTTGGTCGCCGCGTCAGGATATGGCTACACCTTC. This chain uses TRBV5-6 with TRBJ1-2; D is unresolved. CDR3 length: 15 residues. Between the trimmed V and J ends, which lost 0 bases and 5 bases, there was a span of 14 bases. From germline, CDR1 is SGHDT and CDR2 YYEEEE.

The rearrangement joins TRBV5-6 to TRBJ2-5, with 8 bases fitting TRBD1. CDR1 and CDR2 (germline): SGHDT, YYEEEE. The CDR3 extends over 15 amino acids. V lost 1 base, J lost 1 base, and 3 bases stayed unmatched. The CDR3 DNA sequence: TGTGCCAGCAGCTTGTCTGGGACAGGCCAAGAGACCCAGTACTTC. Protein sequence: CASSLSGTGQETQYF.

This clone appeared a few times. The chain couples TRBV6-1 to TRBJ2-1; 8 bases align to TRBD1. The CDR3 is 13 residues long. Looked up from germline, CDR1 is MNHNS and CDR2 is SASEGT. The V segment lost 3 bases and the J segment 12 bases; nucleotides outside the gene matches: 7. The CDR3 sequence: CASSEVDRAMQFF. The CDR3 nucleotides read TGTGCCAGCAGTGAGGTGGACAGGGCAATGCAGTTCTTC.

This clone has a single count. This chain joins TRBV23-1 and TRBJ1-1; 9 nucleotides match TRBD1. TRBV23-1 is an ORF, with its function uncertain. This CDR3 spans 17 amino acids. With V trimmed by 4 bases and J by 1 base, 10 bases remained unmatched. This CDR3 reads CASSLAPPGQGNTEAFF. The CDR3 DNA sequence: TGCGCCAGCAGTCTAGCGCCACCGGGACAGGGGAACACTGAAGCTTTCTTT.

In its sample, this clone was seen a few times. V and J are TRBV10-1 and TRBJ2-1; the D gene is possibly TRBD2 (6 bases). Per germline, CDR1 WNHNN and CDR2 SYGVQD (reference sequence). The V end lost 3 bases, the J end lost 4 bases, and 19 bases lay between the germline ends. CDR3 size: 17 residues. The chain's CDR3 is CASSDPPGRGAYNEQFF. The CDR3 region has the DNA TGCGCCAGCAGTGACCCACCGGGGCGGGGCGCTTACAATGAGCAGTTCTTC.

The rearrangement links TRBV9 to TRBJ1-5; unclear D gene. This CDR3 spans 14 amino acids. In germline, CDR1 is SGDLS, CDR2 YYNGEE. V shed 2 bases and J shed 0 bases, with 6 bases lying between them. CDR3 amino acids: CASSVDGSNQPQHF. DNA of the CDR3: TGTGCCAGCAGCGTCGACGGTAGCAATCAGCCCCAGCATTTT.

The chain is built from TRBV2 and TRBJ2-2, with 10 bases aligning to TRBD2. CDR1 SNHLY and CDR2 FYNNEI come from the germline V gene. The CDR3 extends over 16 amino acids. J gave up 7 bases and V 6 bases, and 11 bases lay outside the gene matches. Here the CDR3 reads CASRARAGGQVGELFF. CDR3 in DNA: TGTGCCAGCAGAGCTCGAGCGGGGGGGCAGGTCGGGGAGCTGTTTTTT.

This clone was observed a single time. The V call is TRBV2, the J call TRBJ1-1, with 9 positions matching TRBD1. V was pared by 6 bases and J by 0 bases, with 8 bases of the junction left unmatched. The CDR3 sequence is 16 residues long. CDR1 is SNHLY, CDR2 FYNNEI, per germline. The DNA of the CDR3 is TGTGCCAGCAGCCCACCGGGACAGGGATTGAACACTGAAGCTTTCTTT. Translation gives CASSPPGQGLNTEAFF.

This clone was seen just once. The gene calls are TRBV6-1 and TRBJ2-5; D is perhaps TRBD2 (5 bases). The CDR3 runs 15 residues. V gave up 0 bases and J gave up 5 bases, with 13 bases separating them. Germline V lookup: CDR1 MNHNS, CDR2 SASEGT. The CDR3 nucleotides read TGTGCCAGCAGTGAAGCCGTCGGCCGCGGGGAGACCCAGTACTTC. It specifies CASSEAVGRGETQYF.